This T cell receptor (beta chain) was sequenced for a study of T cell changes during pregnancy in multiple sclerosis (dated by TCRdb to 2018 to 2020). At the level of the whole study: The study looked at changes in the T cell repertoire across pregnancy in women with multiple sclerosis.

There are 17 amino acids in the CDR3, from cysteine to phenylalanine inclusive. The read is trimmed to its CDR3 DNA, 51 bases read in frame from base 1. Germline trimming: 5 bases from V, 5 bases from J; junction bases outside gene matches: 14. Taken from the germline V gene, the CDR1 and CDR2 loops are SGHTA and FQGNSA. Remarks on this clone: This receptor's antigen is unknown. The input lacks base qualities; no much larger clone sits a single base away.

The library came from the immunoSEQ multiplex PCR assay. The table comes from immuneACCESS by way of TCRdb, which keeps in-frame sequences with V and J called. Part of the clones is missing from these tables; in studies checked, under half for an unresolved V gene and the rest for unknown reasons. This sample gives roughly 72,000 clones in total; roughly 92% of them show up just once. The ten biggest clones cover 0.2% to 0.25% of the sample. This clonotype was sampled from a female donor with multiple sclerosis, enrolled in a pregnancy study. This specimen consisted of CD4+ T cells from peripheral blood mononuclear cells, obtained before pregnancy. The chain was built from TRBV7-2 and TRBJ2-3, and 9 junction bases match TRBD1. The nucleotide sequence reads TGTGCCAGCAGCCCTGTTGGGACAGGGAATATTAGAGATACGCAGTATTTT. Protein translation: CASSPVGTGNIRDTQYF.